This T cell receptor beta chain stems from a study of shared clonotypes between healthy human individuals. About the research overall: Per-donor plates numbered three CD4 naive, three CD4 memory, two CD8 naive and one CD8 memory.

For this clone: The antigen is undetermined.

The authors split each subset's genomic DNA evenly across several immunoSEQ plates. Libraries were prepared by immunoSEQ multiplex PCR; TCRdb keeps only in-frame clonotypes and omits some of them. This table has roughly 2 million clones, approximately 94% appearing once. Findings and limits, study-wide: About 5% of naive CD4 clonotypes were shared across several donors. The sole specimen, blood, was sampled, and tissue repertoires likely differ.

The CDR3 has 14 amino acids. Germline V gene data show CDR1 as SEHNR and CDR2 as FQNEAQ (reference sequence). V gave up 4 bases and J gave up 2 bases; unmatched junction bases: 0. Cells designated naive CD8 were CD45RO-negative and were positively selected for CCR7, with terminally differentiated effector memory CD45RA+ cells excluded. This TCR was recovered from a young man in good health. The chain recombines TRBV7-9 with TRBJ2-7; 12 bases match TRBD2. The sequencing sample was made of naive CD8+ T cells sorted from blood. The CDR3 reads CASSWTSGTYEQYF. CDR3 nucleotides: TGTGCCAGCAGCTGGACTAGCGGGACCTACGAGCAGTACTTC.